This is a list of T cell receptor beta chains from one sample in a study of a mutant IDH1 vaccine in newly diagnosed glioma. Profiling relied on immunoSEQ multiplex PCR, and the TCRdb table lists in-frame clones only, not all of them. Of 20,000 to 25,000 clones in the sample, around 80% were seen once. No antigen has been identified for these receptors. The sequences come from PBMCs, collected from a glioma patient whose treatment included an IDH1 peptide vaccine. The source of these receptors is a man aged 25-45 years with glioma. CDR3s include the opening cysteine and the closing phenylalanine or tryptophan. The order of the fields is CDR3 length, V gene, J gene, clone size, CDR3 protein. The size entry is marked missing in some rows and otherwise reads once, few, many or a size class.

CDR3 length: 15; V gene: TRBV6-1; J gene: TRBJ1-5; clone size: NA; CDR3 protein: CASSEGGPRGQPQHF
CDR3 length: 13; V gene: TRBV30; J gene: TRBJ1-2; clone size: once; CDR3 protein: CAWNIQGTYGYTF
CDR3 length: 15; V gene: TRBV19; J gene: TRBJ2-7; clone size: NA; CDR3 protein: CASSIGTGVAYEQYF
CDR3 length: 16; V gene: TRBV5-1; J gene: TRBJ1-3; clone size: NA; CDR3 protein: CASSLWAPSSGNTIYF
CDR3 length: 14; V gene: TRBV14; J gene: TRBJ2-2; clone size: NA; CDR3 protein: CASSQNPYTGELFF
CDR3 length: 15; V gene: TRBV6-5; J gene: TRBJ1-3; clone size: NA; CDR3 protein: CASSSIQGSGNTIYF
CDR3 length: 15; V gene: TRBV7-2; J gene: TRBJ2-7; clone size: NA; CDR3 protein: CASSLTGTVGYEQYF
CDR3 length: 12; V gene: TRBV29-1; J gene: TRBJ1-3; clone size: NA; CDR3 protein: CSVAQGENTIYF
CDR3 length: 18; V gene: TRBV4-1; J gene: TRBJ2-6; clone size: NA; CDR3 protein: CASSPEGTGHSGANVLTF
CDR3 length: 14; V gene: TRBV18; J gene: TRBJ2-3; clone size: NA; CDR3 protein: CASSPPGTPLTQYF
CDR3 length: 15; V gene: TRBV11-2; J gene: TRBJ1-1; clone size: few; CDR3 protein: CASSPGRSGNTEAFF
CDR3 length: 14; V gene: TRBV7-6; J gene: TRBJ2-5; clone size: once; CDR3 protein: CASSSGRIRETQYF
CDR3 length: 16; V gene: TRBV6-6; J gene: TRBJ2-6; clone size: NA; CDR3 protein: CASTDLIGVGANVLTF
CDR3 length: 15; V gene: TRBV19; J gene: TRBJ2-5; clone size: NA; CDR3 protein: CASSMGLAGGETQYF
CDR3 length: 14; V gene: TRBV15; J gene: TRBJ2-1; clone size: NA; CDR3 protein: CATSNGRNYNEQFF
CDR3 length: 14; V gene: TRBV7-9; J gene: TRBJ2-7; clone size: NA; CDR3 protein: CASSLAAGRYEQYF
CDR3 length: 15; V gene: TRBV14; J gene: TRBJ2-7; clone size: few; CDR3 protein: CASSRFGTGGSEQYF
CDR3 length: 16; V gene: TRBV5-5; J gene: TRBJ1-1; clone size: large; CDR3 protein: CASSLGGQGEGTEAFF
CDR3 length: 12; V gene: TRBV18; J gene: TRBJ2-7; clone size: NA; CDR3 protein: CASSLTPGEQYF
CDR3 length: 11; V gene: TRBV9; J gene: TRBJ2-2; clone size: few; CDR3 protein: CASSFGGELFF
CDR3 length: 12; V gene: TRBV28; J gene: TRBJ1-1; clone size: NA; CDR3 protein: CARGGGRTEAFF
CDR3 length: 19; V gene: TRBV4-2; J gene: TRBJ2-2; clone size: NA; CDR3 protein: CASSQDSPTLAGNTGELFF
CDR3 length: 14; V gene: TRBV23-1; J gene: TRBJ1-5; clone size: NA; CDR3 protein: CASIREGGNQPQHF
CDR3 length: 11; V gene: TRBV5-1; J gene: TRBJ2-7; clone size: NA; CDR3 protein: CASNEGLEQYF
CDR3 length: 16; V gene: TRBV5-6; J gene: TRBJ2-1; clone size: NA; CDR3 protein: CASSLGLAGKFNEQFF
CDR3 length: 14; V gene: TRBV30; J gene: TRBJ2-7; clone size: NA; CDR3 protein: CAWRTAGQTYEQYF
CDR3 length: 14; V gene: TRBV29-1; J gene: TRBJ1-1; clone size: NA; CDR3 protein: CSSTYWGTGEEAFF
CDR3 length: 17; V gene: TRBV7-2; J gene: TRBJ2-7; clone size: NA; CDR3 protein: CASSLARASGIVYEQYF
CDR3 length: 14; V gene: TRBV5-1; J gene: TRBJ2-5; clone size: NA; CDR3 protein: CASTPGSPYQTQYF
CDR3 length: 16; V gene: TRBV5-6; J gene: TRBJ1-2; clone size: NA; CDR3 protein: CASSLGPGQGSDGYTF
CDR3 length: 12; V gene: TRBV19; J gene: TRBJ1-1; clone size: NA; CDR3 protein: CASEIPGNRAFF
CDR3 length: 15; V gene: TRBV5-1; J gene: TRBJ1-1; clone size: NA; CDR3 protein: CASSLVGGLNTEAFF
CDR3 length: 16; V gene: TRBV2; J gene: TRBJ2-7; clone size: NA; CDR3 protein: CASTNPLAGALDEQYF
CDR3 length: 12; V gene: TRBV7-9; J gene: TRBJ2-7; clone size: NA; CDR3 protein: CASRDLNYEQYF
CDR3 length: 12; V gene: TRBV7-7; J gene: TRBJ2-2; clone size: NA; CDR3 protein: CASSLAGGELFF
CDR3 length: 15; V gene: TRBV5-5; J gene: TRBJ2-7; clone size: NA; CDR3 protein: CASSLLGDGYYEQYF
CDR3 length: 15; V gene: TRBV7-2; J gene: TRBJ2-3; clone size: NA; CDR3 protein: CASSLDTGSTDTQYF
CDR3 length: 18; V gene: TRBV5-4; J gene: TRBJ2-3; clone size: NA; CDR3 protein: CASSPGLAGEEATDTQYF
CDR3 length: 14; V gene: TRBV6-5; J gene: TRBJ1-5; clone size: few; CDR3 protein: CASSYDRFNQPQHF
CDR3 length: 12; V gene: TRBV10-1; J gene: TRBJ1-2; clone size: few; CDR3 protein: CASSDTFYGYTF
CDR3 length: 17; V gene: TRBV7-6; J gene: TRBJ2-2; clone size: NA; CDR3 protein: CASSLKGTSGHTGELFF
CDR3 length: 15; V gene: TRBV11-3; J gene: TRBJ2-5; clone size: NA; CDR3 protein: CASSLAPDRDETQYF
CDR3 length: 16; V gene: TRBV5-4; J gene: TRBJ2-1; clone size: NA; CDR3 protein: CASSFGRGALYNEQFF
CDR3 length: 17; V gene: TRBV11-2; J gene: TRBJ1-1; clone size: NA; CDR3 protein: CASSFGGGDPRSTEAFF
CDR3 length: 14; V gene: TRBV6-1; J gene: TRBJ2-1; clone size: NA; CDR3 protein: CASNRQGSYNEQFF
CDR3 length: 15; V gene: TRBV27; J gene: TRBJ1-5; clone size: NA; CDR3 protein: CASSLLGYSNQPQHF
CDR3 length: 14; V gene: TRBV10-3; J gene: TRBJ2-5; clone size: NA; CDR3 protein: CAISEQTIQETQYF
CDR3 length: 12; V gene: TRBV27; J gene: TRBJ1-4; clone size: NA; CDR3 protein: CASSLRRGKLFF
CDR3 length: 12; V gene: TRBV2; J gene: TRBJ2-4; clone size: NA; CDR3 protein: CASSAGGNIQYF
CDR3 length: 11; V gene: TRBV5-5; J gene: TRBJ2-1; clone size: NA; CDR3 protein: CASMKVNEQFF
CDR3 length: 15; V gene: TRBV27; J gene: TRBJ2-7; clone size: NA; CDR3 protein: CASSPTRDRAHEQYF
CDR3 length: 17; V gene: TRBV18; J gene: TRBJ2-6; clone size: NA; CDR3 protein: CASSLRTGTDGANVLTF
CDR3 length: 16; V gene: TRBV19; J gene: TRBJ1-4; clone size: NA; CDR3 protein: CASTPGRLGTNEKLFF